One sample yielded the 27 T cell receptor beta chains listed below, sequenced in a study of blood T cells in healthy people across ages. For the second PCR, which ran for about 6 to 11 cycles, a sample-barcoded 5' primer and a J-beta primer mix were used. TCRdb reprocessed the 5' RACE reads via MiXCR and lists one record per CDR3 protein. The table has 600,000 to 800,000 distinct CDR3 sequences, approximately 21% seen once; the top ten hold under 4%. Source material: blood. The receptors were sampled from a man in his 70s in good health.

The genes are TRBV6-6 and TRBJ2-7; D may be TRBD1 or TRBD2 (5 bases each). V was clipped by 5 bases and J by 0 bases, with 14 bases between them. The V gene's germline CDR1 is MNHNY and CDR2 SVGAGI (reference sequence). This CDR3 comprises 15 residues. As DNA, the CDR3 is TGTGCCAGCAGTGGTAGGGACGGATACTCCTACGAGCAGTACTTC. This translates into CASSGRDGYSYEQYF.

With regard to this clonotype: The junction differs from germline at one of its ends, possibly a read error. The chain links TRBV10-3 to TRBJ2-7; no firm D call. Looked up from germline, CDR1 is ENHRY and CDR2 is SYGVKD. This CDR3 has 12 amino acids. The DNA for the CDR3 is TGTGCCATCAAGGCGGACCTCCACGAGCAGTACTTT. Amino acid sequence: CAIKADLHEQYF.

The chain employs TRBV28 and TRBJ1-4, with 7 bases fitting TRBD1. Germline assignment: CDR1 MDHEN and CDR2 SYDVKM. The CDR3 runs 15 residues. Germline trimming cut 7 bases from V and 5 bases from J; bases unmatched to any gene: 10. CDR3 bases: TGTGCCAGCACCCGCCCGCGACAGGGAAATGAAAAACTGTTTTTT. This sequence encodes CASTRPRQGNEKLFF.

The rearrangement uses TRBV20-1 and TRBJ2-5; D ambiguous. The J call may not be correct, given that the DNA end is closer to TRBJ2-1. Germline-derived CDR1 and CDR2 are DFQATT and SNEGSKA (reference sequence). The CDR3 length is 11 residues. The CDR3 sequence is CSARGTDEQFF. The CDR3 DNA is TGCAGTGCTAGGGGTACGGATGAGCAGTTCTTC.

Points on this clonotype: At one end, the junction sequence differs from germline, possibly due to a read error. This chain connects TRBV7-7 to TRBJ2-1; D is possibly TRBD1 or TRBD2 (5 bases each). The germline V gene encodes CDR1 SSHAT and CDR2 FNYEAQ (reference sequence). The CDR3 spans 13 residues. The CDR3 coding sequence is TGTGCTAGCAGCTTAGCGAGGGGCTCCGAGCAGTTCTTC. Translating it yields CASSLARGSEQFF.

This chain joins TRBV10-3 and TRBJ2-5, with a weak D call TRBD2 (5 bases). V lost 6 bases to trimming and J lost 0 bases, with 5 bases between them. The CDR3 covers 12 residues. CDR1 is ENHRY and CDR2 is SYGVKD in the germline V gene. The chain's CDR3 is CAIRDYQETQYF. Here the CDR3 DNA reads TGTGCCATCAGGGACTACCAAGAGACCCAGTACTTC.

This clonotype was counted ten times or more. CDR3 sequence reads: CASSPGTVLSSPLHF. The DNA for the CDR3 is TGTGCCAGCAGTCCCGGGACTGTCTTGAGCTCACCCCTCCACTTT. The rearrangement links TRBV6-2 or TRBV6-3 to TRBJ1-6; the D gene is possibly TRBD1 (5 bases). With 5 bases removed from V and 10 bases from J, the gap between germline ends came to 18 bases. CDR3 size: 15 residues. Germline CDR1 is MNHEY and CDR2 is SVGEGT.

This clonotype was counted at least ten times. The V and J genes are TRBV27 and TRBJ2-7; D is ambiguous. Germline V CDR1 and CDR2: MNHEY, SMNVEV (reference sequence). The CDR3 is made up of 15 amino acids. With 0 bases removed from V and 0 bases from J, the gap between germline ends came to 9 bases. The CDR3 here is CASSLSTVSSYEQYF. The CDR3 DNA sequence: TGTGCCAGCAGTTTATCTACGGTGAGCTCCTACGAGCAGTACTTC.

This clonotype was counted between two and nine times. The rearrangement uses TRBV9 and TRBJ1-4, with 7 bases aligning to TRBD1. CDR3 length equals 17 residues. The trim removed 0 bases at V and 0 bases at J, leaving 5 bases unmatched. Germline loops: CDR1 SGDLS, CDR2 YYNGEE. The CDR3 is CASSVAARGSTNEKLFF. CDR3 bases: TGTGCCAGCAGCGTAGCGGCCAGGGGGTCAACTAATGAAAAACTGTTTTTT.

V usage is TRBV25-1 and J usage is TRBJ2-3, with D possibly matching TRBD2 (5 bases). The V end was cut by 8 bases, the J end by 2 bases, with 17 bases between. The length of the CDR3 is 15 residues. Germline CDR1 reads MGHDK; CDR2 reads SYGVNS. CDR3 sequence (DNA): TGTGCCAGCGCATCCACCGGGATCACCACAGATACGCAGTATTTT. This encodes CASASTGITTDTQYF.

V gene TRBV5-1 combines with J gene TRBJ2-2, with D uncertain. The germline gives CDR1 SGHRS, CDR2 YFSETQ. This CDR3 has 14 amino acids. V lost 0 bases, J lost 2 bases, and 5 bases lay in between. This chain's CDR3 is CASSLDINTGELFF. In DNA form, the CDR3 reads TGCGCCAGCAGCTTGGATATCAACACCGGGGAGCTGTTTTTT. The variable domain in full, with the rest retrieved from reference TRBV5-1 and TRBJ2-2, is KAGVTQTPRYLIKTRGQQVTLSCSPISGHRSVSWYQQTPGQGLQFLFEYFSETQRNKGNFPGRFSGRQFSNSRSEMNVSTLELGDSALYLCASSLDINTGELFFGEGSRLTVL.

This clonotype was counted between two and nine times. This chain connects TRBV5-1 to TRBJ2-5, with 12 bases aligning to TRBD2. CDR3 length: 15 amino acids. Germline trimming cut 5 bases from V and 5 bases from J; bases unmatched to any gene: 7. Germline lookup yields CDR1 SGHRS and CDR2 YFSETQ. CDR3 DNA: TGCGCCAGCAGTTCTAGCGGGAGGGCCCTCGAGACCCAGTACTTC. Translating it yields CASSSSGRALETQYF.

Many counts were recorded for this clonotype. This chain joins TRBV28 and TRBJ2-7; the D gene is possibly TRBD2 (5 bases). The germline V gene has CDR1 MDHEN and CDR2 SYDVKM. CDR3 length: 17 amino acids. V lost 2 bases to trimming and J lost 3 bases, with 20 bases between them. CDR3 DNA sequence: TGTGCCAGCAGTTTAAAAGTCTCGTCAGCGGACCGCTACGAGCAGTACTTC. As protein: CASSLKVSSADRYEQYF.

This clonotype was counted between two and nine times. The chain combines TRBV5-1 with TRBJ2-7; TRBD2 agrees at 10 bases. Trimming cost V 0 bases and J 2 bases; bases outside gene matches: 5. The length of the CDR3 is 16 residues. Germline CDR1 is SGHRS and CDR2 is YFSETQ. The CDR3 DNA sequence: TGCGCCAGCAGCTTGGAGGGTAGCGGGAGGACCTACGAGCAGTACTTC. As protein: CASSLEGSGRTYEQYF.

There are a few counts of this clonotype. The V gene is TRBV12-3 or TRBV12-4, the J gene TRBJ1-5; 7 nucleotides match TRBD1. V was clipped by 5 bases and J by 5 bases; unmatched bases: 9. The CDR3 extends over 15 amino acids. The CDR3 nucleotides are TGTGCCAGCAGTCCGACCGGGACAGACCATCAGCCCCAGCATTTT. Its protein is CASSPTGTDHQPQHF.

In DNA, the CDR3 is TGCAGCGTTGAAGAACTAGCGGGAGAGGGGCAGTTCTTC. This gives the protein CSVEELAGEGQFF. The rearrangement uses TRBV29-1 and TRBJ2-1; TRBD2 agrees at 11 bases. After removal of 0 bases from V and 12 bases from J, the junction contained 4 bases not matched to a gene. The CDR3 runs to 13 residues. Germline V gene sequence: CDR1 SQVTM, CDR2 ANQGSEA.

The chain employs TRBV12-5 and TRBJ2-3; tentatively, D is TRBD2 (6 bases). In germline, CDR1 is LGHNT, CDR2 FRNRAP. This CDR3 contains 17 residues. Trimming removed 5 bases from V and 4 bases from J, with 22 bases in between. CDR3 DNA: TGTGCTAGTGGTGCCCCAGTCCGGGGTAGCGGACCAGATACGCAGTATTTT. It specifies CASGAPVRGSGPDTQYF.

This clonotype was counted between two and nine times. Just one base apart from a much larger clone, this may be a read error. V and J are TRBV29-1 and TRBJ1-1; no definite D call. V was cut by 6 bases and J by 4 bases, with 18 bases left in between. The CDR3 totals 14 residues. The V gene's germline CDR1 is SQVTM and CDR2 ANQGSEA. In nucleotides, the CDR3 is TGCAGCGTGGGGATGGCAGCGGGATCCACTGAAGCTTTCTTT. Translation: CSVGMAAGSTEAFF.

This clonotype was recorded a few times. This chain connects TRBV7-9 to TRBJ2-3; D is possibly TRBD2 (5 bases). CDR3 length: 15 amino acids. The germline V gene encodes CDR1 SEHNR and CDR2 FQNEAQ (reference sequence). V was pared by 1 base and J by 2 bases, with 10 bases between. The chain's CDR3 is CASSLDGEFTDTQYF. CDR3 coding DNA: TGTGCCAGCAGCTTAGATGGGGAGTTCACAGATACGCAGTATTTT.

The CDR3 nucleotides are TGTGCCAGTAGTAGGGGACTAGCGAACGAGCAGTACTTC. The encoded protein is CASSRGLANEQYF. The V call is TRBV19, the J call TRBJ2-7, with 10 positions matching TRBD2. The CDR3 runs to 13 residues. From germline, CDR1 is LNHDA and CDR2 SQIVND (reference sequence). The V gene end was trimmed by 4 bases and the J gene end by 5 bases; junction bases not matched to a gene: 2.

J is TRBJ2-5 and V is TRBV20-1; 15 nucleotides agree with TRBD2. The DNA matches TRBJ2-1 better at its end, which makes the J call doubtful. Germline CDR1 DFQATT, CDR2 SNEGSKA (reference sequence). The CDR3 extends over 17 amino acids. The CDR3 DNA reads as TGCAGTGCTGCCAGGACTAGCGGGAGGGCCTATAACAATGAGCAGTTCTTC. This gives the protein CSAARTSGRAYNNEQFF.

This chain joins TRBV5-6 and TRBJ2-5; maybe TRBD2 (7 bases). The J call may not be correct, given that the DNA end is closer to TRBJ2-1. Germline V gene data show CDR1 as SGHDT and CDR2 as YYEEEE. This CDR3 is built from 14 residues. CDR3 region: CASSPMGGGDEQFF. The CDR3 DNA reads TGTGCCAGCAGCCCGATGGGAGGGGGGGATGAGCAGTTCTTC.

This clonotype was detected ten times or more. V usage is TRBV20-1 and J usage is TRBJ1-2; D gene ambiguous. Germline CDR1 DFQATT, CDR2 SNEGSKA (reference sequence). The V and J ends lost 6 bases and 0 bases respectively, with 11 bases between them. This CDR3 region has 13 residues. The CDR3 DNA sequence: TGCAGTGCGGAGTTAGGCGCTAACTATGGCTACACCTTC. Its protein product is CSAELGANYGYTF.

As concerns this clonotype: The junction differs from germline at one of its ends, possibly a read error. V gene TRBV6-6 combines with J gene TRBJ2-5; 7 bases agree with TRBD2. The CDR3 is 11 amino acids. The germline V gene encodes CDR1 MNHNY and CDR2 SVGAGI (reference sequence). The CDR3 is CASNVGRPEFF. The CDR3 DNA follows: TGTGCCAGCAACGTCGGGAGGCCGGAGTTCTTC.

This rearrangement joins TRBV18 to TRBJ2-5; D tentatively fits TRBD1 or TRBD2 (5 bases each). The CDR3 loop spans 14 amino acids. Germline lookup yields CDR1 KGHSH and CDR2 LQKENI. Trimming left V 3 bases short and J 7 bases short, with 15 bases between. The CDR3 loop reads CASSPSGGRATQYF. The CDR3 bases are TGTGCCAGCTCACCGAGTGGGGGTCGGGCGACCCAGTACTTC.

The V gene is TRBV7-9, the J gene TRBJ2-5; 8 nucleotides agree with TRBD1. Matching the DNA end better, TRBJ2-7 makes the J call doubtful. In germline, CDR1 is SEHNR, CDR2 FQNEAQ (reference sequence). The CDR3 runs 15 residues. The CDR3 DNA reads as TGTGCCAGCAGCTTAGCCGGCAGGGGGCAGTACGAGCAGTACTTC. This gives the protein CASSLAGRGQYEQYF.

The chain is built from TRBV3-1 and TRBJ2-5; 7 bases line up with TRBD2. The J call may be in error: the DNA end matches TRBJ2-7 better. The CDR3 spans 15 residues. Germline V gives CDR1 LGHDT, CDR2 YNNKEL (reference sequence). CDR3 in DNA: TGTGCCAGCAGACTTACTAGCGAAAACTCCTACGAGCAGTACTTC. Amino acid sequence: CASRLTSENSYEQYF.